What follows are 28 T cell receptor beta chains derived from one specimen sequenced in a study of OX40 agonist ivuxolimab in advanced cancers. The assay was immunoSEQ multiplex PCR, and TCRdb's table has in-frame clones only and misses some. The sample holds roughly 97,000 clones, about 87% seen once. The sequencing here drew on CD4+ or CD8+ T cells sorted from blood, taken in a trial of the OX40 agonist ivuxolimab. These receptors all stem from an adult with an advanced solid tumor such as melanoma, head and neck, liver or kidney cancer.

V usage is TRBV10-3 and J usage is TRBJ2-7; 9 nucleotides line up with TRBD1. V was pared by 7 bases and J by 3 bases, with 4 bases of the junction left unmatched. The CDR3 is 13 residues long. The germline gives CDR1 ENHRY, CDR2 SYGVKD. The CDR3 reads CAIMSGQGYEQYF. DNA of the CDR3: TGTGCCATCATGTCGGGACAGGGCTACGAGCAGTACTTC.

The V call is TRBV28, the J call TRBJ1-5; tentative D call: TRBD1 (5 bases). V lost 7 bases, J lost 2 bases, and 15 bases lay in between. Germline lookup yields CDR1 MDHEN and CDR2 SYDVKM. The CDR3 extends over 15 amino acids. The CDR3 loop is CASKVVGVGNQPQHF. In nucleotides, the CDR3 is TGTGCCAGCAAGGTAGTAGGGGTGGGCAATCAGCCCCAGCATTTT.

The V and J genes are TRBV6-5 and TRBJ2-3; D is perhaps TRBD1 (6 bases). Trimming took 6 bases from V and 3 from J, leaving 10 bases between them. The CDR3 has 13 residues. CDR1 and CDR2 (germline): MNHEY, SVGAGI. The CDR3 loop is CASRQGDTDTQYF. The CDR3 DNA reads as TGTGCCAGCAGACAGGGAGATACAGATACGCAGTATTTT.

The chain employs TRBV6-6 and TRBJ2-7; 7 nucleotides align to TRBD1. CDR1 is MNHNY and CDR2 is SVGAGI in the germline V gene (reference sequence). V shed 0 bases and J 3 bases; nucleotides not matched to a gene: 8. The CDR3 has 16 residues. CDR3 in DNA: TGTGCCAGCAGTTACTCCGGCTACAGGGGAAACTACGAGCAGTACTTC. Protein: CASSYSGYRGNYEQYF.

V usage is TRBV5-1 and J usage is TRBJ2-1; 7 positions agree with TRBD1. V dropped 3 bases and J dropped 7; count of bases not matched to a gene: 4. Germline V gene data show CDR1 as SGHRS and CDR2 as YFSETQ. This CDR3 has 13 residues. The CDR3 nucleotides are TGCGCCAGCAGCTCCCCGACAGGGAATGAGCAGTTCTTC. Encoded protein: CASSSPTGNEQFF.

The chain employs TRBV11-2 and TRBJ2-7, with 11 bases identical to TRBD1. Germline V gene sequence: CDR1 SGHAT, CDR2 FQNNGV. This CDR3 has 14 amino acids. Trimming removed 5 bases from V and 6 bases from J; junction bases left unmatched: 6. CDR3 in amino acids: CASSNADRGLEQYF. The CDR3 DNA reads as TGTGCCAGCAGCAATGCGGACAGGGGGCTCGAGCAGTACTTC.

This clone has a single count. The chain is built from TRBV30 and TRBJ1-1, with D possibly matching TRBD1 (6 bases). The V end lost 4 bases, the J end lost 3 bases, and 9 bases lay between the germline ends. CDR1 GTSNPN and CDR2 SVGIG come from the germline V gene (reference sequence). The CDR3 is 12 residues long. The CDR3 sequence is CAWTRGYTEAFF. In nucleotides, the CDR3 is TGTGCCTGGACCAGGGGCTACACTGAAGCTTTCTTT.

The chain joins TRBV6-5 to TRBJ2-2; 8 bases align to TRBD2. Per germline, CDR1 MNHEY and CDR2 SVGAGI. This CDR3 region has 14 residues. The V segment lost 11 bases and the J segment 2 bases; nucleotides outside the gene matches: 7. CDR3 in DNA: TGTGCCGCCGGGGGGGCCTTAAACACCGGGGAGCTGTTTTTT. This encodes CAAGGALNTGELFF.

This clone was counted between two and nine times. The V gene is TRBV5-1, the J gene TRBJ2-7; 8 positions match TRBD1. The junction had 4 bases not matched to a gene; V was cut back by 5 bases and J by 0 bases. This CDR3 is 14 amino acids long. In germline, CDR1 is SGHRS, CDR2 YFSETQ. The CDR3 sequence: CASRGQASSYEQYF. CDR3 in DNA: TGCGCCAGCAGGGGACAGGCGAGCTCCTACGAGCAGTACTTC.

The V and J genes are TRBV2 and TRBJ2-3; tentatively, D is TRBD1 or TRBD2 (6 bases each). The CDR3 totals 13 residues. The germline V and J ends were trimmed by 10 bases and 4 bases, with 15 bases remaining between them. Germline V CDR1 and CDR2: SNHLY, FYNNEI. CDR3: CATYLGGADTQYF. Written as DNA, the CDR3 is TGTGCCACCTACTTGGGGGGCGCAGATACGCAGTATTTT.

This chain joins TRBV7-2 and TRBJ2-6, with TRBD1 identical over 9 bases. From germline, CDR1 is SGHTA and CDR2 FQGNSA. The CDR3 is 17 residues long. The trim removed 6 bases at V and 0 bases at J, leaving 6 bases unmatched. The DNA of the CDR3 is TGTGCCAGCAGTGGGACAGGGACAAGCTCTGGGGCCAACGTCCTGACTTTC. It encodes CASSGTGTSSGANVLTF.

The chain is built from TRBV6-1 and TRBJ2-5; D possibly corresponds to TRBD2 (6 bases). V was cut by 6 bases and J by 4 bases, with 15 bases left in between. CDR3 length equals 14 residues. Germline CDR1 MNHNS, CDR2 SASEGT. Written as DNA, the CDR3 is TGTGCCAGCAGCGCCGGGACTGGGAGAGAGACCCAGTACTTC. Protein: CASSAGTGRETQYF.

Comment on this clone: The sample holds other DNA sequences that translate to the same CDR3. The rearrangement uses TRBV28 and TRBJ1-2; D call uncertain. V shed 3 bases and J shed 5 bases, with 7 bases lying between them. The germline gives CDR1 MDHEN, CDR2 SYDVKM. The CDR3 extends over 12 amino acids. As DNA, the CDR3 is TGTGCCAGCAGTTTCGCGGGTTATGGCTACACCTTC. Its protein product is CASSFAGYGYTF.

The chain recombines TRBV29-1 with TRBJ2-2; D gene ambiguous. This CDR3 spans 12 amino acids. V gave up 4 bases and J gave up 2 bases, with 5 bases separating them. CDR1 and CDR2 (germline): SQVTM, ANQGSEA. Here the CDR3 reads CSVAPNTGELFF. DNA for the CDR3: TGCAGCGTTGCTCCTAACACCGGGGAGCTGTTTTTT.

This sequence joins TRBV28 and TRBJ2-7; possibly TRBD2 for D (5 bases). The CDR3 sequence is 13 residues long. Trimming stripped 7 bases from V and 4 bases from J, with 14 bases between. The germline V gene has CDR1 MDHEN and CDR2 SYDVKM. CDR3 nucleotide sequence: TGTGCCAGCACGTCCGGGGTACAGTACGAGCAGTACTTC. This translates into CASTSGVQYEQYF.

The chain employs TRBV7-2 and TRBJ2-4, with D maybe TRBD1 (6 bases). V dropped 5 bases and J dropped 7 bases, with 21 bases sitting between them. There are 16 residues in the CDR3. CDR1 and CDR2 (germline): SGHTA, FQGNSA. CDR3 residues: CASSPMAGDGRNIQYF. The DNA for the CDR3 is TGTGCCAGCAGCCCAATGGCAGGGGACGGACGGAACATTCAGTACTTC.

The genes are TRBV28 and TRBJ1-3; the D gene is possibly TRBD1 (6 bases). The CDR3 sequence is 16 residues long. Deletions cut 5 bases from V and 4 bases from J, with 18 bases between. Germline V gene sequence: CDR1 MDHEN, CDR2 SYDVKM. Here the CDR3 DNA reads TGTGCCAGCAGTGGGGGCAACGTGCCTGCGGGAAACACCATATATTTT. Encoded protein: CASSGGNVPAGNTIYF. The whole variable domain, filled in from reference TRBV28 and TRBJ1-3, reads DVKVTQSSRYLVKRTGEKVFLECVQDMDHENMFWYRQDPGLGLRLIYFSYDVKMKEKGDIPEGYSVSREKKERFSLILESASTNQTSMYLCASSGGNVPAGNTIYFGEGSWLTVV.

The chain combines TRBV19 with TRBJ2-3, with D perhaps matching TRBD1 or TRBD2 (5 bases each). Germline V gene lookup returns CDR1 LNHDA and CDR2 SQIVND (reference sequence). The V gene lost 7 bases and the J gene lost 5 bases, with 13 bases spanning the gap. This CDR3 has 13 amino acids. The CDR3 bases are TGTGCCAGTAATAGCCAGGGACGAGATACGCAGTATTTT. It specifies CASNSQGRDTQYF.

This clone is a singleton in its sample. The germline gene is not matched at one end of the junction; a read error may be the cause. V and J are TRBV5-8 and TRBJ2-3; weak D call: TRBD1 (6 bases). CDR1 and CDR2 from the germline V gene are SGHTS and YDEGEE. The length of the CDR3 is 15 residues. As DNA, the CDR3 is TGTGCCAGCAGCCTGAGAGGGGGAGACACAAATACGCAGTATTTT. Translated: CASSLRGGDTNTQYF. Supplemented by reference TRBV5-8 and TRBJ2-3, the full variable domain reads EAGVTQSPTHLIKTRGQQATLRCSPISGHTSVYWYQQALGLGLQFLLWYDEGEERNRGNFPPRFSGRQFPNYSSELNVNALELEDSALYLCASSLRGGDTNTQYFGPGTRLTVL.

The rearrangement links TRBV2 to TRBJ2-1, with 8 bases matching TRBD1. Germline V gives CDR1 SNHLY, CDR2 FYNNEI. V shed 3 bases, J shed 8 bases, and the junction held 9 bases outside the gene matches. The length of the CDR3 is 15 residues. CDR3 region: CASSEDRVRLDEQFF. The DNA for the CDR3 is TGTGCCAGCAGTGAGGACAGGGTTCGTTTAGATGAGCAGTTCTTC.

The rearrangement links TRBV6-5 to TRBJ2-7; possible D gene TRBD2, 6 bases. Germline V lookup: CDR1 MNHEY, CDR2 SVGAGI. The ends were cut back, 0 bases at V and 4 bases at J, with 16 bases in the middle. The CDR3 has 16 residues. CDR3 sequence: CASSYSKTRGVYEQYF. In nucleotides, the CDR3 is TGTGCCAGCAGTTACTCGAAAACGCGGGGAGTTTACGAGCAGTACTTC.

As regards this clone: Other DNA sequences of this sample code for an identical CDR3. The chain employs TRBV18 and TRBJ2-5; no clear D gene. CDR3 length: 13 amino acids. The germline gives CDR1 KGHSH, CDR2 LQKENI. V was pared by 0 bases and J by 2 bases, with 4 bases between. The CDR3 reads CASSPPLQETQYF. CDR3 coding DNA: TGTGCCAGCTCACCACCACTACAAGAGACCCAGTACTTC. Variable domain in full (rest from reference TRBV18 and TRBJ2-5): NAGVMQNPRHLVRRRGQEARLRCSPMKGHSHVYWYRQLPEEGLKFMVYLQKENIIDESGMPKERFSAEFPKEGPSILRIQQVVRGDSAAYFCASSPPLQETQYFGPGTRLLVL.

On this clone itself: Other DNA sequences in this sample translate to the same CDR3. This chain connects TRBV28 to TRBJ2-2; no clear D. The CDR3 covers 13 residues. With 3 bases removed from V and 5 bases from J, the gap between germline ends came to 7 bases. The germline CDR1 and CDR2 sequences are MDHEN and SYDVKM. CDR3 residues: CASSLLGTGELFF. CDR3 in DNA: TGTGCCAGCAGTTTGTTGGGGACCGGGGAGCTGTTTTTT.

The CDR3 DNA is TGTGCCAGCAGCTTAAGTGACTTGGGGACCCAGTACTTC. Its protein is CASSLSDLGTQYF. This chain links TRBV7-9 with TRBJ2-5; D unclear. Germline assignment: CDR1 SEHNR and CDR2 FQNEAQ (reference sequence). Trimming left V 2 bases short and J 7 bases short, with 11 bases between. This CDR3 contains 13 residues.

The chain links TRBV6-1 to TRBJ2-5; 9 nucleotides agree with TRBD2. With V trimmed by 6 bases and J by 4 bases, 9 bases remained unmatched. The CDR3 runs 15 residues. In germline, CDR1 is MNHNS, CDR2 SASEGT. DNA of the CDR3: TGTGCCAGCAGCGTAAGACCGGGACTAGCAGAGACCCAGTACTTC. Protein sequence: CASSVRPGLAETQYF.

The chain carries TRBV4-1 and TRBJ1-4; D is unclear. Per germline, CDR1 MGHRA and CDR2 YSYEKL. The CDR3 is 15 residues long. V lost 3 bases, J lost 0 bases, and 8 bases lay in between. The CDR3: CASSQRVATNEKLFF. As DNA, the CDR3 is TGCGCCAGCAGCCAGAGGGTTGCAACTAATGAAAAACTGTTTTTT.

The sample holds one count of this clone. The CDR3 reads CASSLEAAYPGELFF. CDR3 nucleotide sequence: TGTGCCAGCAGCTTGGAGGCAGCCTACCCGGGGGAGCTGTTTTTT. The chain links TRBV5-4 to TRBJ2-2; D is unclear. Germline V gives CDR1 SGHNT, CDR2 YYREEE (reference sequence). There are 15 residues in the CDR3. Trimming stripped 0 bases from V and 8 bases from J, with 14 bases between.

This sequence joins TRBV5-4 and TRBJ1-1, with 7 bases matching TRBD1. The V segment lost 4 bases and the J segment 1 base; nucleotides outside the gene matches: 7. Germline V gives CDR1 SGHNT, CDR2 YYREEE (reference sequence). This CDR3 spans 15 amino acids. CDR3 protein: CASSTLNRGNTEAFF. The CDR3 bases are TGTGCCAGCAGCACCTTAAACAGGGGGAACACTGAAGCTTTCTTT. Supplemented by reference TRBV5-4 and TRBJ1-1, the full variable domain reads ETGVTQSPTHLIKTRGQQVTLRCSSQSGHNTVSWYQQALGQGPQFIFQYYREEENGRGNFPPRFSGLQFPNYSSELNVNALELDDSALYLCASSTLNRGNTEAFFGQGTRLTVV.